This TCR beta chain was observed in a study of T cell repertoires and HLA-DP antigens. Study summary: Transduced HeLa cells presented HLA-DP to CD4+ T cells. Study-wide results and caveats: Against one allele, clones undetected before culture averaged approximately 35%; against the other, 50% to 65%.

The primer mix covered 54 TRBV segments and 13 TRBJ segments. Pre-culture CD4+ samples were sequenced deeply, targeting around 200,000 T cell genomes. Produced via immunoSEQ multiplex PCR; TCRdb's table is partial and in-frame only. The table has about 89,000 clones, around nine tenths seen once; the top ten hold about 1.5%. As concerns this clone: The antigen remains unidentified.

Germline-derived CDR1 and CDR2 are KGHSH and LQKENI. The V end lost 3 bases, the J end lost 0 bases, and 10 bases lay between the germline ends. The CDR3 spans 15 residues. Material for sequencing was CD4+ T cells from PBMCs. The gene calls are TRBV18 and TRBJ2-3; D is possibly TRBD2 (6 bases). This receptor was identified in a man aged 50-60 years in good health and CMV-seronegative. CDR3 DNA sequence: TGTGCCAGCTCACCCCCGGGACTTAGCACAGATACGCAGTATTTT. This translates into CASSPPGLSTDTQYF.